This T cell receptor beta chain derives from a study of blood T cell repertoires in COVID-19. The overall study: COVID-19 samples from acute and convalescent phases originated in the United States, Italy and Spain. The cDNA or gDNA used as material had been derived from T cells, B-cell-depleted T cells, or PBMCs.

In the source study's methods: For nucleated cells, counts were estimated from reference gene primer amplification. Clones were sequenced by immunoSEQ multiplex PCR, and TCRdb holds only the in-frame ones, with some missing. For V, J and clone size, that table is used; D and trimming come from the DNA. The table shows about 73,000 clones, with approximately 88% occurring only once. Sequences were obtained from peripheral blood. This TCR derives from a man older than 75 with active or convalescent COVID-19.

The DNA of the CDR3 is TGTGCCAGCAGCTTGTGGACGGGAGGTGCCTACGAGCAGTACTTC. Translation: CASSLWTGGAYEQYF. The chain links TRBV5-4 to TRBJ2-7; 7 positions match TRBD2. This CDR3 comprises 15 residues. The V segment lost 1 base and the J segment 2 bases; nucleotides outside the gene matches: 6. CDR1 and CDR2 from the germline V gene are SGHNT and YYREEE (reference sequence).